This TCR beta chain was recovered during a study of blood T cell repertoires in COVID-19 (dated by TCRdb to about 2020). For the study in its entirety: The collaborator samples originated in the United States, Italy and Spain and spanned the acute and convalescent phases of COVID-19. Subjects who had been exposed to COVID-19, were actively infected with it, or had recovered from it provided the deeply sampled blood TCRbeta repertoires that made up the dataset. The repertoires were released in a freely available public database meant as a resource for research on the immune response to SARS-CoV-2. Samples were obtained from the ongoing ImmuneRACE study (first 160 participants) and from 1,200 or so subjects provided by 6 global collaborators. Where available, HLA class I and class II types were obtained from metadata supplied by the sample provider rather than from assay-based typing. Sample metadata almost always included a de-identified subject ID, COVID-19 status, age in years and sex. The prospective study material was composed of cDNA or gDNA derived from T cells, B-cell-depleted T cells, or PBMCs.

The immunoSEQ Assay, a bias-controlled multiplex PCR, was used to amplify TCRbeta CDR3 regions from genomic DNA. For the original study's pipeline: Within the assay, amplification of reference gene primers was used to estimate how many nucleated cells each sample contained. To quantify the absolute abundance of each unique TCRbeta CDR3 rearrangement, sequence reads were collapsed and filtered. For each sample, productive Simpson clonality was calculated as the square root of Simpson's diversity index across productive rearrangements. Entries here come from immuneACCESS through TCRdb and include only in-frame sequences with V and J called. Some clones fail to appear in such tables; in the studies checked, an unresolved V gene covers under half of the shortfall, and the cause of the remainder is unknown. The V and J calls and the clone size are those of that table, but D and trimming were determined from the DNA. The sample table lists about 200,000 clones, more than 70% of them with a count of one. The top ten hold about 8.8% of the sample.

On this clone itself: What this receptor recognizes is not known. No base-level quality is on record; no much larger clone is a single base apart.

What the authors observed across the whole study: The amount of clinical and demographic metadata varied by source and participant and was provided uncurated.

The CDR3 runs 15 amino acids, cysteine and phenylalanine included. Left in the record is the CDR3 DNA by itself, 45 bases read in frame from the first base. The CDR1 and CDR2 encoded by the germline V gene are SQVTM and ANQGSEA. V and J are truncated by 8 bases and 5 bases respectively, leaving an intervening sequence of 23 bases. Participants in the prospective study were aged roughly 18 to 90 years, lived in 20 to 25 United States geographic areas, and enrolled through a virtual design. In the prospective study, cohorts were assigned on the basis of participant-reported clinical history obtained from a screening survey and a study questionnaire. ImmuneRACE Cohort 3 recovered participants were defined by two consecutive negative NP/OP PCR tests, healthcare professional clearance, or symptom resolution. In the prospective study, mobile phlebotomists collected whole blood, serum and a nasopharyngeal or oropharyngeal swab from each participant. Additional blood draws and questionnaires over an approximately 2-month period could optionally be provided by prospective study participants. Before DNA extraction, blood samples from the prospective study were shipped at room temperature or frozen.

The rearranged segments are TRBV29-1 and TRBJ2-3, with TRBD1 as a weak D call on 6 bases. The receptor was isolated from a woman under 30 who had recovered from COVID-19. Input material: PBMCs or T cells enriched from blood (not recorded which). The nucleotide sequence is TGCAGCTCACCTGGGGGCAGGGGCGCAGGAGATACGCAGTATTTT. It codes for CSSPGGRGAGDTQYF.